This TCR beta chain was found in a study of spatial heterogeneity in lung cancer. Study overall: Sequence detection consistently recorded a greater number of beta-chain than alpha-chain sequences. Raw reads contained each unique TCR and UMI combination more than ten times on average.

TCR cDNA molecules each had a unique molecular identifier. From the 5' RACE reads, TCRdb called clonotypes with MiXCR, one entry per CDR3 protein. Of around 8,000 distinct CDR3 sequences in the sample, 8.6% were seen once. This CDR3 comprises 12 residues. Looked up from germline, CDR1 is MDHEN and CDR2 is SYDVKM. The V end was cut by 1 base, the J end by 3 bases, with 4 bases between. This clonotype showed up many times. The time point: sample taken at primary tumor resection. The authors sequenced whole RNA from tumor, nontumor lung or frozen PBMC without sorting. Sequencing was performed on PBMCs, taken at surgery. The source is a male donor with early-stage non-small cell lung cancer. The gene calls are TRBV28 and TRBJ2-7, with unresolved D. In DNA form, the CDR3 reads TGTGCCAGCAGTTTATCAAGCTACGAGCAGTACTTC. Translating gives CASSLSSYEQYF. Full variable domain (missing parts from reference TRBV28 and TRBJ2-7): DVKVTQSSRYLVKRTGEKVFLECVQDMDHENMFWYRQDPGLGLRLIYFSYDVKMKEKGDIPEGYSVSREKKERFSLILESASTNQTSMYLCASSLSSYEQYFGPGTRLTVT.